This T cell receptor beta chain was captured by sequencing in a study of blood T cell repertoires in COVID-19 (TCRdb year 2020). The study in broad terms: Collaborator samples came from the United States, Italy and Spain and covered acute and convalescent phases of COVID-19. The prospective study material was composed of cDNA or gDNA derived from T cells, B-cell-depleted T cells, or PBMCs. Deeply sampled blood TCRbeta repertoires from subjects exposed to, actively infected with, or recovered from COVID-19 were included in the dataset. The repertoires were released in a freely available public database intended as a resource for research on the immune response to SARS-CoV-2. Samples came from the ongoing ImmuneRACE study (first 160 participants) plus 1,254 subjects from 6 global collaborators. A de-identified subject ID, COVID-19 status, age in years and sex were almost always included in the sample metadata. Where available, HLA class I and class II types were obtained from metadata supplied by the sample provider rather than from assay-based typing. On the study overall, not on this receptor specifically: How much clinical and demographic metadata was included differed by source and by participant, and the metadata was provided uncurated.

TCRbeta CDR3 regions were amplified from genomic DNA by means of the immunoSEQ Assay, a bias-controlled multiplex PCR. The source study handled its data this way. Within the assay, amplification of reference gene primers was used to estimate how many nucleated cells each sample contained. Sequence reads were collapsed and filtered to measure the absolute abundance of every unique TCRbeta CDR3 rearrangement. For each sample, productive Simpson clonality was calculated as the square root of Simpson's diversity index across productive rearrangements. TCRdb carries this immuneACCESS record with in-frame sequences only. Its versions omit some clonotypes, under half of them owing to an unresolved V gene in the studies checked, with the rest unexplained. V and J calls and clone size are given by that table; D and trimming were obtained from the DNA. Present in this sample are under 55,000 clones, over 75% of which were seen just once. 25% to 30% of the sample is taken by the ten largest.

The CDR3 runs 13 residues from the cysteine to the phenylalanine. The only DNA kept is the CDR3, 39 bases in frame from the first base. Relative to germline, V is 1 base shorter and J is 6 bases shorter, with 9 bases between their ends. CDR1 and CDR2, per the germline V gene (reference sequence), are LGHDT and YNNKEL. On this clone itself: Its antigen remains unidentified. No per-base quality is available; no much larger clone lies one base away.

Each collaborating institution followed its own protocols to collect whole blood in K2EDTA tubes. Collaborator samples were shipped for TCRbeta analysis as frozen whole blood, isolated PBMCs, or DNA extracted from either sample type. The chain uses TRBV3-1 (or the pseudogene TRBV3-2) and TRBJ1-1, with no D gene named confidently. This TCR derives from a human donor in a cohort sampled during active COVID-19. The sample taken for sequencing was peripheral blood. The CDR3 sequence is CASSQAWQAEAFF. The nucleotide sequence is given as TGTGCCAGCAGCCAAGCGTGGCAGGCTGAAGCTTTCTTT.